Detailed here is one TCR beta chain. The V end lost 0 bases, the J end lost 7 bases, and 15 bases lay between the germline ends. From germline, CDR1 is SGHTA and CDR2 FQGNSA. There are 15 residues in the CDR3. These data come from a study of blood T cell repertoires in COVID-19. Study background: Specimens from acute and convalescent COVID-19 originated in the United States, Italy and Spain. Sources were T cells, B-cell-depleted T cells, or PBMCs; the material itself was cDNA or gDNA.

Clones were read by immunoSEQ multiplex PCR, and TCRdb kept only the in-frame ones, dropping some. This repertoire shows roughly 30,000 clones, roughly 80% found once; its top ten account for 16%. The TCR sequence derives from a woman in her fifties or sixties with acute or convalescent COVID-19. Specimen: peripheral blood. This rearrangement joins TRBV7-2 to TRBJ1-2; D is unclear. The CDR3 reads CASSLALGGSGGYTF. CDR3 bases: TGTGCCAGCAGCTTAGCTCTTGGAGGGTCCGGTGGCTACACCTTC.